This entry lists 13 T cell receptor beta chains sequenced from one sample in a study of human T cells and chemical hapten exposure listed by TCRdb under 2021. The time point label, read with the paper, signifies: patch test 1, 2 weeks after DPC sensitization. What the treatment or condition label conveys for this sample: therapeutic diphenylcyclopropenone sensitization with weekly scalp DPC. Libraries were prepared through RACE. Sequencing relied on a NextSeq 500. The public reads were run again by TCRdb, first through fastp at Q25 and then through MiXCR, and only productive beta chains were kept. Each entry is one CDR3 protein sequence, shown with its most common DNA and genes. The sample table records about 120,000 distinct CDR3 sequences; roughly 15% of these occur just once. Around 0.84% of the sample lies in the top ten. The sample in question was whole blood, obtained in connection with sensitization to the hapten diphenylcyclopropenone (DPC). The origin of the receptors is a young man with alopecia areata. Some clones in this sample may be carry-over from other donors' samples.

This clonotype was counted at least ten times. The V call is TRBV7-9, the J call TRBJ1-2; 9 positions match TRBD1. The CDR3 spans 17 residues. Germline values: CDR1 SEHNR, CDR2 FQNEAQ (reference sequence). V shed 3 bases, J shed 4 bases, and the junction held 12 bases outside the gene matches. CDR3 DNA: TGTGCCAGCAGCTTTGGGACAGGGTCCCTGCCTCCCTATGGCTACACCTTC. Its translation is CASSFGTGSLPPYGYTF.

This sequence joins TRBV4-3 and TRBJ2-3, with 8 bases that match TRBD2. CDR1 LGHNA and CDR2 YSLEER come from the germline V gene. The CDR3 spans 16 residues. The V segment lost 0 bases and the J segment 2 bases; nucleotides outside the gene matches: 4. Here the CDR3 DNA reads TGCGCCAGCAGCCAAGAGGGACTAGAGATCACAGATACGCAGTATTTT. Its protein product is CASSQEGLEITDTQYF.

The rearrangement joins TRBV4-1 to TRBJ2-7, with a tentative D call TRBD1 (5 bases). CDR1 is MGHRA and CDR2 is YSYEKL in the germline V gene. The CDR3 is made up of 14 amino acids. Trimming cost V 2 bases and J 5 bases, with 13 bases left between them. CDR3 residues: CASSQPRDSNEQYF. In DNA form, the CDR3 reads TGCGCCAGCAGCCAACCCAGGGATAGCAACGAGCAGTACTTC.

This clonotype was picked up a small number of times. The chain uses TRBV2 and TRBJ2-7; D is perhaps TRBD2 (6 bases). V was cut by 8 bases and J by 13 bases, with 15 bases left in between. There are 10 residues in the CDR3. Germline values: CDR1 SNHLY, CDR2 FYNNEI. CDR3 nucleotide sequence: TGTGCCAGCGGTCGGGCCGGGGGTTACGTC. Residues: CASGRAGGYV.

This clonotype was recorded at least ten times. This rearrangement joins TRBV7-2 to TRBJ2-7; 11 bases are shared with TRBD2. V trimming: 1 base; J trimming: 4 bases; junction bases outside the gene matches: 6. Germline values: CDR1 SGHTA, CDR2 FQGNSA. The CDR3 contains 16 residues. In nucleotides, the CDR3 is TGTGCCAGCAGCTTAGTGGCTAGCGGGGGGCCATACGAGCAGTACTTC. Its protein product is CASSLVASGGPYEQYF. The complete variable domain, with remaining parts taken from reference TRBV7-2 and TRBJ2-7, reads GAGVSQSPSNKVTEKGKDVELRCDPISGHTALYWYRQSLGQGLEFLIYFQGNSAPDKSGLPSDRFSAERTGGSVSTLTIQRTQQEDSAVYLCASSLVASGGPYEQYFGPGTRLTVT.

The genes are TRBV6-2 or TRBV6-3 and TRBJ2-1; no firm D call. Trimming cost V 6 bases and J 3 bases, with 18 bases left between them. This CDR3 region has 16 residues. Germline V gene sequence: CDR1 MNHEY, CDR2 SVGEGT. Written as DNA, the CDR3 is TGTGCCAGCAGGCCAATTTTAGAAGTCGGCTACAATGAGCAGTTCTTC. Residues: CASRPILEVGYNEQFF.

This clonotype was seen a handful of times. This chain connects TRBV7-6 to TRBJ2-1, with TRBD1 as a possible D gene (5 bases). V dropped 3 bases and J dropped 6 bases, with 18 bases sitting between them. Germline CDR1 reads SGHVS; CDR2 reads FNYEAQ. This CDR3 has 16 residues. CDR3 bases: TGTGCCAGCAGCTTCGGTGCCCAGGGTTTCGGCAATGAGCAGTTCTTC. This gives the protein CASSFGAQGFGNEQFF.

This clonotype was counted only a few times. This sequence joins TRBV3-1 and TRBJ1-6; the D is unclear. CDR1 LGHDT and CDR2 YNNKEL come from the germline V gene (reference sequence). The V gene lost 1 base and the J gene lost 14 bases, with 15 bases spanning the gap. The CDR3 consists of 14 residues. For the CDR3, the DNA is TGTGCCAGCAGCCAAGTACCACCCGGGGAGGCCCTCCACTTT. Its protein is CASSQVPPGEALHF. Together with reference TRBV3-1 and TRBJ1-6, the CDR3 gives the full variable domain: DTAVSQTPKYLVTQMGNDKSIKCEQNLGHDTMYWYKQDSKKFLKIMFSYNNKELIINETVPNRFSPKSPDKAHLNLHINSLELGDSAVYFCASSQVPPGEALHFGNGTRLTVT.

The V gene is TRBV5-1, the J gene TRBJ1-1; TRBD1 might be the D (5 bases). CDR3 size: 14 residues. V lost 2 bases to trimming and J lost 4 bases, with 12 bases between them. Germline CDR1 is SGHRS and CDR2 is YFSETQ. CDR3 residues: CASSFQGWGTEAFF. In DNA, the CDR3 is TGCGCCAGCAGCTTCCAGGGTTGGGGCACTGAAGCTTTCTTT.

The CDR3 DNA is TGTGCCAGCACCCAGCGGGGGAGGGAAGATACGCAGTATTTT. Protein product: CASTQRGREDTQYF. This chain joins TRBV2 and TRBJ2-3, with 8 bases lining up with TRBD2. The CDR3 is 14 amino acids. V was pared by 7 bases and J by 5 bases, with 8 bases of the junction left unmatched. CDR1 is SNHLY and CDR2 is FYNNEI in the germline V gene.

This clonotype was detected ten times or more. This sequence joins TRBV27 and TRBJ2-3; no firm D call. The CDR3 has 12 amino acids. V lost 5 bases and J lost 1, with 4 bases in between. Per the germline V gene, CDR1 is MNHEY and CDR2 is SMNVEV (reference sequence). CDR3 nucleotides: TGTGCCAGCAGTCCACGCACAGATACGCAGTATTTT. The encoded protein is CASSPRTDTQYF.

A note on this clonotype: The germline gene is not matched at one end of the junction; a read error may be the cause. The V and J genes are TRBV28 and TRBJ2-1; 12 bases map to TRBD2. The germline V gene encodes CDR1 MDHEN and CDR2 SYDVKM. The CDR3 runs to 12 residues. CDR3 residues: CASRRTSGAKLF. DNA for the CDR3: TGTGCCAGCAGAAGGACTAGCGGGGCTAAACTCTTC. The variable domain in full, completed from reference TRBV28 and TRBJ2-1, reads DVKVTQSSRYLVKRTGEKVFLECVQDMDHENMFWYRQDPGLGLRLIYFSYDVKMKEKGDIPEGYSVSREKKERFSLILESASTNQTSMYLCASRRTSGAKLFGPGTRLTVL.

This chain connects TRBV28 to TRBJ2-2, with TRBD2 identical over 9 bases. Germline-derived CDR1 and CDR2 are MDHEN and SYDVKM. This CDR3 spans 16 amino acids. V lost 3 bases to trimming and J lost 5 bases; unmatched junction nucleotides: 7. The chain's CDR3 is CASSLGLAGITGELFF. Written as DNA, the CDR3 is TGTGCCAGCAGTTTGGGGCTAGCGGGGATTACCGGGGAGCTGTTTTTT.